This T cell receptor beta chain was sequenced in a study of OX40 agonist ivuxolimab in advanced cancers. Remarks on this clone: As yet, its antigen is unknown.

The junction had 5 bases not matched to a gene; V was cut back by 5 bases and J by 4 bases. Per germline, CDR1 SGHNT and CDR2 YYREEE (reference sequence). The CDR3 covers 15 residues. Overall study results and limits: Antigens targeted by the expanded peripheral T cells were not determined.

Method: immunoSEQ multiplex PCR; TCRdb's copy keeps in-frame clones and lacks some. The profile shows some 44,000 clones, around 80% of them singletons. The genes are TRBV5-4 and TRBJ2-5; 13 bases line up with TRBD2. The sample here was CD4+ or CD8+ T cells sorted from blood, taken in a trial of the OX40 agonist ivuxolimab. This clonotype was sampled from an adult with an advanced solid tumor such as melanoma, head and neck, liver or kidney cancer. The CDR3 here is CASSTGLAGAETQYF. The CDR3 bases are TGTGCCAGCAGTACCGGACTAGCGGGAGCAGAGACCCAGTACTTC.